This TCR beta chain derives from a study of identical twins. Each CDR3 protein is one row after TCRdb ran MiXCR on the 5' RACE reads. The sample lists about 810,000 distinct CDR3 sequences, 10% to 15% occurring once. CDR3 length: 16 amino acids. V lost 2 bases and J lost 6; bases outside the gene matches: 6. CDR1 and CDR2 from the germline V gene are SGHRS and YFSETQ. Donors were all healthy Caucasians. This clonotype was observed a handful of times. Its specificity is unknown. Regarding the study as a whole: Out-of-frame beta chain sequences displayed weaker excess sharing between twins. There were fewer insertions in abundant cord blood beta clonotypes, but memory repertoires showed no such pattern. It was possible that invariant MAIT and iNKT cells partly confounded the zero-insertion analyses.

This same sample was also part of a study on yellow fever vaccine responses in identical twins.

The chain joins TRBV5-1 to TRBJ1-6; 9 nucleotides line up with TRBD1. Sequenced sample: PBMCs. This TCR was recovered from a woman between 18 and 29 years old in good health. CDR3 region: CASSFEQGAVNSPLHF. CDR3 in DNA: TGCGCCAGCAGCTTCGAACAGGGGGCAGTTAATTCACCCCTCCACTTT.